This is a list of T cell receptor beta chains from one sample in a study of cytotoxic CD8 clonotypes in ibrutinib-treated CLL. The data were produced by immunoSEQ multiplex PCR, yet TCRdb's version contains in-frame clones alone and is incomplete. Found here are about 310,000 clones, about 77% of them singletons; the top ten hold 6.5% to 8.5%. The sequencing here drew on PBMCs, taken before ibrutinib treatment. Receptors originate from a human donor with chronic lymphocytic leukemia. CDR3s include the opening cysteine and the closing phenylalanine or tryptophan. Fields, in order: J gene, D gene, clone size, V gene, CDR3 DNA, CDR3 protein. The D gene is left open where the match is weak. Expanded clones are given a class, and other clones once, few, many or no size at all.

TRBJ1-1 | . | . | TRBV18 | TGTGCCAGCTCACCTGGGACGGTTGAAGCTTTCTTT | CASSPGTVEAFF
TRBJ2-5 | . | . | TRBV28 | TGTGCCAGCAGTCCACGACTGGGCCGGGAGACCCAGTACTTC | CASSPRLGRETQYF
TRBJ2-7 | . | few | TRBV10-1 | TGCGCCAGCTGCCAGGCCGCCTACGAGCAGTACTTC | CASCQAAYEQYF
TRBJ2-7 | . | . | TRBV30 | TGTGCCTGGAGTGTACGGTGGAGGGTAGACTCCTACGAGCAGTACTTC | CAWSVRWRVDSYEQYF
TRBJ2-3 | TRBD2 | . | TRBV9 | TGTGCCAGCAGCCTGTCCCCTTTCAGCGGGGGACGCACAGATACGCAGTATTTT | CASSLSPFSGGRTDTQYF
TRBJ1-5 | TRBD1 | . | TRBV29-1 | TGCAGCGTGAAGACCGGGACAGAAAATCAGCCCCAGCATTTT | CSVKTGTENQPQHF
TRBJ2-2 | . | . | TRBV29-1 | TGCAGCGAGACCCGCTACTCTGGGGGGGAGCTGTTTTTT | CSETRYSGGELFF
TRBJ1-2 | TRBD1 | few | TRBV30 | TGTGCCTGGAGCGCGACCCTGACAGGGTTGGGCTATGGCTACACCTTC | CAWSATLTGLGYGYTF
TRBJ1-3 | . | . | TRBV29-1 | TGCAGCGCCAAGGGTCCGACTGGAAACACCATATATTTT | CSAKGPTGNTIYF
TRBJ2-7 | TRBD2 | once | TRBV7-2 | TGTGCCAGCAGCGTTCGGACTAGCGGATACGAGCAGTACTTC | CASSVRTSGYEQYF
TRBJ2-1 | TRBD2 | . | TRBV7-2 | TGTGCCAGCAGCTTTATCTTTTCTGCGCGGGGGAATGAGCAGTTCTTC | CASSFIFSARGNEQFF
TRBJ2-2 | TRBD2 | . | TRBV6-4 | TGTGCCAGCAGTGGAACGGGGGGACGGCGGACCGGGGAGCTGTTTTTT | CASSGTGGRRTGELFF
TRBJ2-3 | TRBD2 | . | TRBV14 | TGTGCCAGCAGCCAAGATTTTTTCGGAGTGGCGGGAGGAACAGATACGCAGTATTTT | CASSQDFFGVAGGTDTQYF
TRBJ1-4 | TRBD1 | . | TRBV7-2 | TGTGCCAGCAGCCGAGACAGGGACGATGAAAAACTGTTTTTT | CASSRDRDDEKLFF
TRBJ2-3 | TRBD2 | . | TRBV11-2 | TGTGCCAGCAGCTTAAGGTCTAGCGGGAGTTATACGCAGTATTTT | CASSLRSSGSYTQYF
TRBJ2-5 | TRBD2 | . | TRBV18 | TGTGCCAGCTCACTGGAGCCGGGACTAGCGGGAGGGGCCCAGTACTTC | CASSLEPGLAGGAQYF
TRBJ2-7 | . | . | TRBV5-1 | TGCGCCAGCAGCCAAGGGACTCCTATGTACGAGCAGTACTTC | CASSQGTPMYEQYF
TRBJ2-7 | TRBD2 | . | TRBV7-2 | TGTGCCAGCAGCGCTACTAGCGGGGCGGGCGAGCAGTACTTC | CASSATSGAGEQYF
TRBJ1-3 | . | few | TRBV5-6 | TGTGCCAGCAGCTTGGTACACGGAAACACCATATATTTT | CASSLVHGNTIYF
TRBJ1-1 | TRBD1 | . | TRBV14 | TGTGCCAGCAGCCGTCTACCAGCCGGGACAGACAACACTGAAGCTTTCTTT | CASSRLPAGTDNTEAFF
TRBJ2-2 | . | . | TRBV5-4 | TGTGCCACCTCAGCCTTAGTAACCGGGGAGCTGTTTTTT | CATSALVTGELFF
TRBJ2-2 | . | . | TRBV25-1 | TGTGCCAGCAGTGTTCCCGGAGTGACCGGGGAGCTGTTTTTT | CASSVPGVTGELFF
TRBJ2-7 | TRBD2 | few | TRBV19 | TGTGCCAGTAGTAGCCGGGACTACTATACCTACGAGCAGTACTTC | CASSSRDYYTYEQYF
TRBJ2-3 | TRBD2 | . | TRBV4-1 | TGCGCCAGCAGCCAAGGACTAGCGGGCCTCACAGATACGCAGTATTTT | CASSQGLAGLTDTQYF
TRBJ2-2 | . | once | TRBV6-4 | TGTGCCAGCAGTGACTCGACCATGGGGAACACCGGGGAGCTGTTTTTT | CASSDSTMGNTGELFF
TRBJ2-2 | . | few | TRBV19 | TGTGCCAGTAGTACAAGGGGAAACACCGGGGAGCTGTTTTTT | CASSTRGNTGELFF
TRBJ2-1 | . | . | TRBV27 | TGTGCCAGCAGTCCCCCCTCGATTGACCCTCGATTGGGAAAGCAGTTCTTC | CASSPPSIDPRLGKQFF
TRBJ2-1 | . | . | TRBV10-3 | TGTGCCATCAGTGAGTTTGGGGATGAGCAGTTCTTC | CAISEFGDEQFF
TRBJ1-1 | . | . | TRBV19 | TGTGCCAGTAGTCAAAGCATGGACACTGAAGCTTTCTTT | CASSQSMDTEAFF
TRBJ1-4 | . | . | TRBV19 | TGTGCCAGTAGTATTTCGGGACACGGCATGGGAAAACTGTTTTTT | CASSISGHGMGKLFF
TRBJ2-7 | . | . | TRBV7-6 | TGTGCCAGCAGCTTAGTTAGCCGCGAGCAGTACTTC | CASSLVSREQYF
TRBJ1-2 | . | . | TRBV10-3 | TGTGCCATCAGTGAGTTTTTTGATGGTGGCTACACCTTC | CAISEFFDGGYTF
TRBJ2-7 | . | . | TRBV19 | TGTGCCAGTAGTATCGGGGCTAGCGCGACCTACGAGCAGTACTTC | CASSIGASATYEQYF
TRBJ1-5 | . | few | TRBV19 | TGTGCCAGTATCAGTGGCAACAGCAATCAGCCCCAGCATTTT | CASISGNSNQPQHF
TRBJ2-1 | TRBD2 | . | TRBV4-3 | TGCGCCAGCAGCCATGGAGCGGGAGGGCCCTCCTACAATGAGCAGTTCTTC | CASSHGAGGPSYNEQFF
TRBJ2-5 | . | . | TRBV5-1 | TGCGCCAGCAGCTCCCCGCAGCAAGAGACCCAGTACTTC | CASSSPQQETQYF
TRBJ2-5 | . | few | TRBV2 | TGTGCCAGCAGTATCGAATCCACAGCGGAGACCCAGTACTTC | CASSIESTAETQYF
TRBJ1-3 | . | . | TRBV5-1 | TGCGCCAGCAGCTTGGATGCAGTTAGCTCTGGAAACACCATATATTTT | CASSLDAVSSGNTIYF
TRBJ2-5 | TRBD1 | . | TRBV25-1 | TGTGCCAGCAGTGATTTACAGGGGGAGACCCAGTACTTC | CASSDLQGETQYF
TRBJ2-2 | TRBD1 | . | TRBV2 | TGTGCCAGCACCCTGGACAGGTCGAACACCGGGGAGCTGTTTTTT | CASTLDRSNTGELFF
TRBJ1-2 | TRBD1 | few | TRBV7-6 | TGTGCCAGCAGCTATGGGACAGACCACTATGGCTACACCTTC | CASSYGTDHYGYTF
TRBJ1-1 | . | few | TRBV7-8 | TGTGCCAGCAGCCCGTCCCGGACACCGGGCACTGAAGCTTTCTTT | CASSPSRTPGTEAFF
TRBJ1-2 | . | . | TRBV15 | TGTGCCACCAGCAGAGATCTGGGAGAAAACTACTATGGCTACACCTTC | CATSRDLGENYYGYTF
TRBJ2-7 | . | . | TRBV15 | TGTGCCACCAGCAGAGTGTTAGCGAGAAGCTCCTACGAGCAGTACTTC | CATSRVLARSSYEQYF
TRBJ2-2 | TRBD1 | . | TRBV4-3 | TGCGCCAGCAGCCAAAGGACAGGGATCACCGGGGAGCTGTTTTTT | CASSQRTGITGELFF
TRBJ2-7 | . | . | TRBV6-1 | TGTGCCAGCAGTGAATTGGACAGAGGATACGAGCAGTACTTC | CASSELDRGYEQYF
TRBJ2-7 | TRBD2 | once | TRBV5-4 | TGTGCCAGCAGCCCGGGAGCGGGGGCCTACGAGCAGTACTTC | CASSPGAGAYEQYF
TRBJ2-7 | . | . | TRBV4-1 | TGCGCCAGCAGCCAAGATTCCAAGCAGTACTTC | CASSQDSKQYF
TRBJ2-2 | TRBD1 | . | TRBV4-3 | TGCGCCAGCAGCCCCGACAGGGCTTACACCGGGGAGCTGTTTTTT | CASSPDRAYTGELFF
TRBJ2-7 | TRBD1 | few | TRBV25-1 | TGTGCCAGCATGATGGGACAGGGGGCGAGGGGCTACGAGCAGTACTTC | CASMMGQGARGYEQYF
TRBJ1-3 | . | . | TRBV5-8 | TGTGCCAGCAGCTTGAGAGGGTACGGAAACACCATATATTTT | CASSLRGYGNTIYF
TRBJ2-3 | . | . | TRBV27 | TGTGCCAGCAGTTTATACAGCGGCGCAGATACGCAGTATTTT | CASSLYSGADTQYF
TRBJ1-1 | . | . | TRBV4-1 | TGCGCCAGCAGCCAAGTTGTAGGGACTGAAGCTTTCTTT | CASSQVVGTEAFF
TRBJ2-1 | TRBD2 | . | TRBV28 | TGTGCCAGCAGTCCCTGGACTAGCGGGAGGGCCGGAAATGAGCAGTTCTTC | CASSPWTSGRAGNEQFF
TRBJ2-1 | . | . | TRBV9 | TGTGCCAGCAGCGCCCCGGGACGAAGGACTAATGAGCAGTTCTTC | CASSAPGRRTNEQFF
TRBJ1-1 | TRBD1 | . | TRBV28 | TGTGCCAGCAGTGTGGGACAGGAGGACACTGAAGCTTTCTTT | CASSVGQEDTEAFF
TRBJ2-1 | . | . | TRBV28 | TGTGCCAGCAGCTCCGGGTCCTCCTACAATGAGCAGTTCTTC | CASSSGSSYNEQFF
TRBJ2-7 | TRBD2 | . | TRBV5-6 | TGTGCCAGCAGCTTGTGGCGGACTAGCGGGCTCTACGAGCAGTACTTC | CASSLWRTSGLYEQYF
TRBJ2-1 | TRBD1 | few | TRBV9 | TGTGCCAGCAGCGTAGCAGGGTCAGGGGGCATGAATGAGCAGTTCTTC | CASSVAGSGGMNEQFF